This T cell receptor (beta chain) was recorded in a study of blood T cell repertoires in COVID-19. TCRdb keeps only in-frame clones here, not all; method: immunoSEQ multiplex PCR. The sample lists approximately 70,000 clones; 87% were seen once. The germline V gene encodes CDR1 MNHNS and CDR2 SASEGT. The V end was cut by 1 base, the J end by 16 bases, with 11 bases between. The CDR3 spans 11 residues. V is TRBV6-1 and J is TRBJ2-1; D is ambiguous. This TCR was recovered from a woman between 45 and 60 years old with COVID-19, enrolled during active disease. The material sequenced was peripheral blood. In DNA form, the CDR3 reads TGTGCCAGCAGTGAAGGCGGCCCTGGATTCTTC. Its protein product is CASSEGGPGFF.